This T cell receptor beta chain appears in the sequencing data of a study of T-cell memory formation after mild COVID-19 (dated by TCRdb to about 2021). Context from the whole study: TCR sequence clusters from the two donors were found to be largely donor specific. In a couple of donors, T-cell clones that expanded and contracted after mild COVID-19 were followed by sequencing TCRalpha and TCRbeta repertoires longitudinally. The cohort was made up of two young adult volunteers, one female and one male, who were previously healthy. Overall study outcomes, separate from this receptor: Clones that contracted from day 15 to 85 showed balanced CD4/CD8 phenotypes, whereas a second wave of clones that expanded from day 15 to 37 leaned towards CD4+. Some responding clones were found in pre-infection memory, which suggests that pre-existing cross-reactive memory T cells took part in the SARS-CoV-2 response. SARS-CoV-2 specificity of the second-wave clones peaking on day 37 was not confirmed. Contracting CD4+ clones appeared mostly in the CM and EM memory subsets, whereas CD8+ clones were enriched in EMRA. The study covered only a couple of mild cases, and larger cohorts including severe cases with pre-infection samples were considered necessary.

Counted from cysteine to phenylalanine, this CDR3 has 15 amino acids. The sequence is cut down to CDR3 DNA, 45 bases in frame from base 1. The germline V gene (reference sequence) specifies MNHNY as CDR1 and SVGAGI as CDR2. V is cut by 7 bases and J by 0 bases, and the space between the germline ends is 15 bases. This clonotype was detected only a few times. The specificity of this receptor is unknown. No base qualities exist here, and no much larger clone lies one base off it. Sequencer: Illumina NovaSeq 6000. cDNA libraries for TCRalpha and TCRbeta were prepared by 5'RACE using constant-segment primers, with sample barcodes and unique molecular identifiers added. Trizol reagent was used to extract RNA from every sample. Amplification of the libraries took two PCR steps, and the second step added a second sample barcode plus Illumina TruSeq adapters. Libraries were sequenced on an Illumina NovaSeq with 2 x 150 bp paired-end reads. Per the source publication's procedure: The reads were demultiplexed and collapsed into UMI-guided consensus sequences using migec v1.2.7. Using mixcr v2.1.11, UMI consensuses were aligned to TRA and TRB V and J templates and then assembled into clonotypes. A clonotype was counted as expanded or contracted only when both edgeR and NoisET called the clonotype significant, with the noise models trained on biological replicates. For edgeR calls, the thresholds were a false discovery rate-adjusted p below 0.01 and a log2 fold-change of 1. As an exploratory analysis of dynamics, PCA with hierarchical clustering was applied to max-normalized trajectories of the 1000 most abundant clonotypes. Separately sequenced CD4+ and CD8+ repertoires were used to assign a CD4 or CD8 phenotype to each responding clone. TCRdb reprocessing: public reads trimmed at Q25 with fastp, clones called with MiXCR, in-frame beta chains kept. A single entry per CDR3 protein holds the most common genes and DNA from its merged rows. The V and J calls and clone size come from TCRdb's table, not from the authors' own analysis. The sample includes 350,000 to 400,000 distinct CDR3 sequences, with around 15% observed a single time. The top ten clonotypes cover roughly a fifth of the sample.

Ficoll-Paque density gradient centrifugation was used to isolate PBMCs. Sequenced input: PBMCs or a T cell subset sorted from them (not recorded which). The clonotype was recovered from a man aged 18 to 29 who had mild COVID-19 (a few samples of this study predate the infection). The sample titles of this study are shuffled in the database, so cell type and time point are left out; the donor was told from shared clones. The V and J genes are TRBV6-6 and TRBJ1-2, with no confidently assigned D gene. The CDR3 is CASNLSVKSNYGYTF. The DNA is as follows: TGTGCCAGCAACCTATCAGTGAAATCTAACTATGGCTACACCTTC.